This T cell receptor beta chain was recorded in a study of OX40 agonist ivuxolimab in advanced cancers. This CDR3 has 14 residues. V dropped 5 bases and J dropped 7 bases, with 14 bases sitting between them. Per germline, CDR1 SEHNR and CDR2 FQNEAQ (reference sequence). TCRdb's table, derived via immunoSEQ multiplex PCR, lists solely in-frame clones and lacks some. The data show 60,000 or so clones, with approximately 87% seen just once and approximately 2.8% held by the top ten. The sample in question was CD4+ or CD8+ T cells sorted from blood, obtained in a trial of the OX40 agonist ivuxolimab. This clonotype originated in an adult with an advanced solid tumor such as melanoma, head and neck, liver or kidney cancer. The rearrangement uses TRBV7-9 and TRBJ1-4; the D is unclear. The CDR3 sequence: CASSRAGLAEKLFF. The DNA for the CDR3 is TGTGCCAGCAGCCGCGCTGGTTTGGCTGAAAAACTGTTTTTT.